These 21 T cell receptor beta chains came from one sample sequenced in a study of cytomegalovirus exposure and HLA in healthy donors. The study ran its PCR with 60 Vbeta and 13 Jbeta primers. The repertoire was sequenced with immunoSEQ multiplex PCR; TCRdb's copy has only in-frame clones and lacks some. Here the sample spans 200,000 to 300,000 clones, roughly 78% being singletons. Sequencing used PBMCs. These receptors were taken from a boy aged 5-17 years in good health and CMV-seronegative.

This clone has just one count. This chain joins TRBV6-1 and TRBJ2-1; tentative D call: TRBD1 (6 bases). This CDR3 has 16 residues. The ends were cut back, 0 bases at V and 5 bases at J, with 14 bases in the middle. Germline assignment: CDR1 MNHNS and CDR2 SASEGT. The CDR3 DNA reads TGTGCCAGCAGTGAAGCGCCCGGGACAAGGCACAATGAGCAGTTCTTC. As protein: CASSEAPGTRHNEQFF.

The chain links TRBV5-1 to TRBJ1-1; 7 positions match TRBD1. J lost 1 base, V lost 4 bases, and 7 bases had no gene match. The CDR3 covers 15 residues. The V gene's germline CDR1 is SGHRS and CDR2 YFSETQ. The DNA for the CDR3 is TGCGCCAGCAGCATCGCCCGGACAGGGAACACTGAAGCTTTCTTT. Its protein product is CASSIARTGNTEAFF.

The chain recombines TRBV15 with TRBJ2-6, with 10 bases aligning to TRBD1. V lost 3 bases to trimming and J lost 4 bases; unmatched junction nucleotides: 3. Germline lookup yields CDR1 LNHNV and CDR2 YYDKDF (reference sequence). CDR3 length equals 16 residues. CDR3 region: CATSRGQGTGANVLTF. As DNA, the CDR3 is TGTGCCACCAGCAGGGGACAGGGGACCGGGGCCAACGTCCTGACTTTC.

The chain has TRBV11-2 and TRBJ2-5, with D possibly matching TRBD2 (5 bases). In germline, CDR1 is SGHAT, CDR2 FQNNGV. V was pared by 3 bases and J by 9 bases, with 17 bases between. This CDR3 is built from 14 residues. CDR3: CASSFGSLGDSQYF. CDR3 coding DNA: TGTGCCAGCAGCTTTGGTTCACTCGGGGATTCCCAGTACTTC.

The rearrangement uses TRBV25-1 and TRBJ1-1; tentatively, D is TRBD1 (6 bases). The V gene's germline CDR1 is MGHDK and CDR2 SYGVNS. The CDR3 contains 11 residues. Trimming pared 8 bases from V and 8 bases from J, leaving 12 bases between. The CDR3 spells CASAQGDEAFF. In DNA, the CDR3 is TGTGCCAGCGCACAGGGCGACGAAGCTTTCTTT.

The rearrangement links TRBV7-9 to TRBJ2-1, with 12 bases identical to TRBD2. From germline, CDR1 is SEHNR and CDR2 FQNEAQ (reference sequence). This CDR3 is 15 amino acids long. V lost 4 bases to trimming and J lost 7 bases; unmatched junction nucleotides: 5. The CDR3 region is CASSSTSGSRNEQFF. The CDR3 bases are TGTGCCAGCAGCTCGACTAGCGGGAGCCGGAATGAGCAGTTCTTC.

The chain carries TRBV5-1 and TRBJ2-7; TRBD2 matches 7 bases. V shed 5 bases and J 5 bases; nucleotides not matched to a gene: 4. CDR1 SGHRS and CDR2 YFSETQ come from the germline V gene. This CDR3 contains 12 residues. The CDR3 protein is CASRAGGNEQYF. The DNA for the CDR3 is TGCGCCAGCAGGGCCGGGGGGAACGAGCAGTACTTC. Together with reference TRBV5-1 and TRBJ2-7, the CDR3 gives the full variable domain: KAGVTQTPRYLIKTRGQQVTLSCSPISGHRSVSWYQQTPGQGLQFLFEYFSETQRNKGNFPGRFSGRQFSNSRSEMNVSTLELGDSALYLCASRAGGNEQYFGPGTRLTVT.

This clone appeared a few times. V gene TRBV11-2 combines with J gene TRBJ1-5, with D hard to call. The CDR3 extends over 15 amino acids. Trimming shortened V by 0 bases and J by 3 bases, and 9 bases separated the two germline ends. CDR1 is SGHAT, CDR2 FQNNGV, per germline. CDR3 nucleotides: TGTGCCAGCAGCTTAGATCCAGGCCACAATCAGCCCCAGCATTTT. Protein: CASSLDPGHNQPQHF. Complete variable domain (other parts from reference TRBV11-2 and TRBJ1-5): EAGVAQSPRYKIIEKRQSVAFWCNPISGHATLYWYQQILGQGPKLLIQFQNNGVVDDSQLPKDRFSAERLKGVDSTLKIQPAKLEDSAVYLCASSLDPGHNQPQHFGDGTRLSIL.

The rearrangement uses TRBV10-3 and TRBJ1-6, with a weak D call TRBD1 (6 bases). V lost 10 bases and J lost 5, with 15 bases in between. Germline values: CDR1 ENHRY, CDR2 SYGVKD. The CDR3 consists of 14 residues. The CDR3 here is CATHRGGDNSPLHF. As DNA, the CDR3 is TGTGCCACCCATAGGGGGGGCGATAATTCACCCCTCCACTTT.

J is TRBJ2-1 and V is TRBV2, with a tentative D call TRBD2 (6 bases). This CDR3 contains 16 residues. Trimming took off 4 bases at V and 0 bases at J, with 13 bases between the two ends. Germline V gene sequence: CDR1 SNHLY, CDR2 FYNNEI. The CDR3 spells CASSGGRGSSYNEQFF. CDR3 nucleotide sequence: TGTGCCAGCAGTGGAGGGCGGGGTAGCTCCTACAATGAGCAGTTCTTC.

V and J are TRBV5-5 and TRBJ1-1, with a weak D call TRBD1 (5 bases). Trimming took off 5 bases at V and 0 bases at J, with 8 bases between the two ends. Per the germline V gene, CDR1 is SGHKS and CDR2 is YYEKEE (reference sequence). This CDR3 has 13 residues. This CDR3 reads CASRPQVNTEAFF. The CDR3 DNA reads as TGTGCCAGCAGACCACAGGTGAACACTGAAGCTTTCTTT. Full variable domain (rest looked up from reference TRBV5-5 and TRBJ1-1): DAGVTQSPTHLIKTRGQQVTLRCSPISGHKSVSWYQQVLGQGPQFIFQYYEKEERGRGNFPDRFSARQFPNYSSELNVNALLLGDSALYLCASRPQVNTEAFFGQGTRLTVV.

The chain employs TRBV2 and TRBJ1-2, with 7 bases lining up with TRBD1. This CDR3 is built from 15 residues. Trimming at V came to 6 bases and at J to 2 bases, leaving 9 bases not matched to a gene. Germline-derived CDR1 and CDR2 are SNHLY and FYNNEI. Here the CDR3 reads CASSARDSSNYGYTF. Written as DNA, the CDR3 is TGTGCCAGCAGCGCGAGGGACAGCTCAAACTATGGCTACACCTTC.

This chain links TRBV11-3 with TRBJ2-3; 8 bases line up with TRBD1. Germline CDR1 reads SGHNT; CDR2 reads YENEEA. The trim removed 5 bases at V and 5 bases at J, leaving 6 bases unmatched. The CDR3 contains 14 residues. CDR3 DNA: TGTGCCAGCAGCGCAAGGACAGGGTTAGATACGCAGTATTTT. Protein sequence: CASSARTGLDTQYF.

This chain connects TRBV5-1 to TRBJ2-6; D is unclear. This CDR3 contains 15 residues. Looked up from germline, CDR1 is SGHRS and CDR2 is YFSETQ. V was cut by 1 base and J by 4 bases, with 9 bases left in between. As DNA, the CDR3 is TGCGCCAGCAGCTTGACCACTACGGGGGCCAACGTCCTGACTTTC. Translation: CASSLTTTGANVLTF.

This clone was counted only a few times. CDR3 residues: CASSLWSGGAYEQYF. The CDR3 nucleotides read TGCGCCAGCAGCCTGTGGTCGGGGGGGGCCTACGAGCAGTACTTC. V is TRBV4-1 and J is TRBJ2-7; 8 positions match TRBD2. This CDR3 comprises 15 residues. J gave up 2 bases and V 4 bases, and 7 bases lay outside the gene matches. Germline CDR1 is MGHRA and CDR2 is YSYEKL.

J is TRBJ2-2 and V is TRBV10-3; D is perhaps TRBD2 (6 bases). CDR3 size: 12 residues. The V gene lost 11 bases and the J gene lost 2 bases, with 9 bases spanning the gap. From germline, CDR1 is ENHRY and CDR2 SYGVKD. The CDR3 sequence: CAVGTNTGELFF. The DNA of the CDR3 is TGTGCCGTCGGGACTAACACCGGGGAGCTGTTTTTT.

The V gene is TRBV6-5, the J gene TRBJ1-5; D is possibly TRBD1 (5 bases). The germline V and J ends were trimmed by 0 bases and 5 bases, with 11 bases remaining between them. Germline CDR1 reads MNHEY; CDR2 reads SVGAGI. This CDR3 is 15 amino acids long. The DNA for the CDR3 is TGTGCCAGCAGTTACTCGGTGCAGGGTGATCAGCCCCAGCATTTT. It translates to CASSYSVQGDQPQHF.

The chain uses TRBV30 and TRBJ2-7; 7 positions match TRBD1. Germline assignment: CDR1 GTSNPN and CDR2 SVGIG (reference sequence). J was trimmed by 5 bases and V by 3 bases; bases with no gene match: 7. The CDR3 consists of 13 residues. CDR3 sequence (DNA): TGTGCCTGGAGGCAGACAGGGTCCCACGAGCAGTACTTC. Its translation is CAWRQTGSHEQYF.

The V gene is TRBV5-1, the J gene TRBJ1-2; TRBD1 matches at 8 bases. The germline V gene encodes CDR1 SGHRS and CDR2 YFSETQ. J gave up 10 bases and V 1 base, and 9 bases lay outside the gene matches. CDR3 length: 14 amino acids. The CDR3 spells CASSLRDRRDFYTF. CDR3 coding DNA: TGCGCCAGCAGCTTGCGGGACAGGCGGGATTTCTACACCTTC. Full variable domain (outside the CDR3, taken from reference TRBV5-1 and TRBJ1-2): KAGVTQTPRYLIKTRGQQVTLSCSPISGHRSVSWYQQTPGQGLQFLFEYFSETQRNKGNFPGRFSGRQFSNSRSEMNVSTLELGDSALYLCASSLRDRRDFYTFGSGTRLTVV.

The rearrangement joins TRBV6-1 to TRBJ2-7; TRBD1 matches at 9 bases. CDR1 is MNHNS, CDR2 SASEGT, per germline. Trimming cost V 2 bases and J 6 bases; bases outside gene matches: 11. The CDR3 runs 16 residues. For the CDR3, the DNA is TGTGCCAGCAGTGAAAGACGGACAGGGGCGATCGTCGAGCAGTACTTC. It encodes CASSERRTGAIVEQYF.

The V call is TRBV2, the J call TRBJ2-5; 11 bases map to TRBD2. The CDR3 is 16 residues long. Trimming removed 2 bases from V and 3 bases from J; junction bases left unmatched: 5. Germline loops: CDR1 SNHLY, CDR2 FYNNEI. For the CDR3, the DNA is TGTGCCAGCAGTGAATTTTGGGGACTAGCGGAAGAGACCCAGTACTTC. This translates into CASSEFWGLAEETQYF.